This is a list of T cell receptor beta chains from one sample in a study of T-cell reconstitution after alpha-beta-depleted transplantation in children. TCRdb itself ran the PCR reads through MiXCR, one entry per CDR3 protein. The table has hundreds of thousands of distinct CDR3 sequences, about 16% seen once. This sample comprised PBMCs from the stem cell graft donor, obtained from the stem cell graft. Source of these receptors: a human donor who donated a stem cell graft to a child with acute lymphoblastic leukemia. The CDR3 runs from the conserved cysteine through the conserved F or W. A D gene is named only where the DNA matches it firmly.

V gene: TRBV12-3/TRBV12-4; J gene: TRBJ1-4; D gene: TRBD1; CDR3 protein: CASSFEDRATNEKLFF
V gene: TRBV20-1; J gene: TRBJ2-1; D gene: TRBD2; CDR3 protein: CSAREPTSGDNEQFF
V gene: TRBV7-2; J gene: TRBJ1-1; D gene: .; CDR3 protein: CASSFRTKEAFF
V gene: TRBV20-1; J gene: TRBJ2-7; D gene: .; CDR3 protein: CSARDPDAYEQYF
V gene: TRBV12-3/TRBV12-4; J gene: TRBJ2-1; D gene: TRBD2; CDR3 protein: CASSFRTSGYNEQFF
V gene: TRBV2; J gene: TRBJ1-1; D gene: TRBD1; CDR3 protein: CASRTGGTEAFF
V gene: TRBV15; J gene: TRBJ2-1; D gene: TRBD1; CDR3 protein: CATSTSGTGWYKEFF
V gene: TRBV20-1; J gene: TRBJ2-1; D gene: TRBD2; CDR3 protein: CSARDSVAGDPYNEQFF
V gene: TRBV4-2; J gene: TRBJ1-1; D gene: .; CDR3 protein: CASSQGVPRTEAFF
V gene: TRBV7-3; J gene: TRBJ2-7; D gene: .; CDR3 protein: CASSLTAGRCSYEQYF
V gene: TRBV20-1; J gene: TRBJ2-4; D gene: TRBD2; CDR3 protein: CSASLRTSGFLLAKNIQYF
V gene: TRBV5-1; J gene: TRBJ1-1; D gene: .; CDR3 protein: CASSLTLDATEAFF
V gene: TRBV14; J gene: TRBJ2-1; D gene: .; CDR3 protein: CASSQVVVPSSHNEQFF
V gene: TRBV12-3/TRBV12-4; J gene: TRBJ1-2; D gene: TRBD1; CDR3 protein: CASTRTGGETLYGYTF
V gene: TRBV20-1; J gene: TRBJ2-4; D gene: .; CDR3 protein: CSASETNKNIQYF
V gene: TRBV5-1; J gene: TRBJ2-1; D gene: .; CDR3 protein: CASSLTPANNEQFF
V gene: TRBV5-1; J gene: TRBJ2-5; D gene: .; CDR3 protein: CASSLVVQETQYF
V gene: TRBV3-1; J gene: TRBJ2-3; D gene: TRBD2; CDR3 protein: CASSTRTSGRRPPAPDTQYF
V gene: TRBV11-1; J gene: TRBJ2-1; D gene: TRBD1; CDR3 protein: CASSLDRGDEQFF
V gene: TRBV16; J gene: TRBJ1-5; D gene: .; CDR3 protein: CASSPSLYSNQPQHF
V gene: TRBV5-6; J gene: TRBJ2-7; D gene: .; CDR3 protein: CASSLSSGPYEQYF
V gene: TRBV5-6; J gene: TRBJ2-1; D gene: TRBD2; CDR3 protein: CASHRGREGLNEQFF
V gene: TRBV19; J gene: TRBJ1-1; D gene: .; CDR3 protein: CASSTVLSAFF
V gene: TRBV10-1; J gene: TRBJ2-7; D gene: .; CDR3 protein: CASSESPSSHEQYF
V gene: TRBV20-1; J gene: TRBJ2-7; D gene: .; CDR3 protein: CSARELSYEQYF